This TCR beta chain was retrieved from a study of cytomegalovirus exposure and HLA in healthy donors (dated by TCRdb to the late 2010s). Study-wide context: An earlier analysis of around 600 of the donors reported approximately 290 Gb of sequence data and 117 million unique TCR beta sequences from approximately 180 million T cells. An early release that covered around 590 HLA-typed donors contained 250 to 350 gigabases of sequencing data and 65 million to 100 million unique TCR sequences. Of the approximately 400 genotyped donors, 81% were placed in the genetic ancestry cluster associated with self-reported Caucasian donors. The study aimed to test whether cataloging public T cell receptors could reveal signatures of past pathogen exposure. Using immunosequencing, the study profiled T cell repertoires from approximately 700 subjects and related those repertoires to cytomegalovirus serostatus. Along with the roughly 610-subject first cohort, a separate validation cohort of 120 different subjects was used. To predict cytomegalovirus infection status, the study brought together high-throughput TCR immunosequencing, statistical association of individual TCRs with disease status, and machine learning. A later analysis re-analyzed previously published TCR beta repertoires from roughly 690 donors and added high-resolution HLA genotyping to study TCR occurrence patterns. In the later analysis, no new phenotypic data were used to find candidate immune exposures; instead, reliance was placed on TCR beta sequences and their occurrence across donors. An earlier analysis of 587 of the donors used high-throughput TCR beta sequencing to judge whether each TCR beta V gene segment behaved as functional or pseudogenic. Alongside the repertoire data, information on donor age, sex, ethnicity and CMV serostatus was compiled. In a later genetic analysis, genome-wide SNP genotypes for about three fifths of the 666 donors were used, and that subset was treated as a discovery cohort. All discovery cohort repertoires had been generated on a single sequencing platform. Both class I and class II loci were covered by HLA typing, at four-digit resolution. Typing coverage differed by locus: A, B, C, DRB1 and DQB1 were typed in roughly 620-630 donors, DQA1 in 522, DPA1 in around 580, and DPB1 in 450 to 480. Because of strong linkage in the cohort, a handful of DR-DQ haplotypes were treated as single units for association and clustering. Across 398 genotyped donors of the cohort, an average of about 240,000 unique TCR beta nucleotide sequences per donor were sequenced, and 15% to 20% of those sequences were non-productive. Overall study results and their limits: An earlier analysis of 587 of the donors showed that most TCR beta V segments appeared in productive rearrangements either about 90% or about 30% of the time, which broadly matched IMGT annotations. A later analysis reported that several top co-occurrence clusters appeared linked to parvovirus B19, influenza, CMV and Epstein-Barr virus. When HLA alleles, especially DR and DQ, strongly co-occurred, TCR associations were difficult to assign to individual alleles. A cluster of highly shared sequence variants was judged likely to be a technical artifact of the sequencing pipeline. Because HLA typing was missing for some donors at each locus, association tests included only the typed subset. In vitro tests confirmed that three of the cytomegalovirus-associated TCR beta chains recognize cytomegalovirus antigens. According to a later analysis, TCR association rates differed among HLA loci, with DRB1 alleles showing the most associated TCRs and HLA-C alleles showing the fewest. A later analysis found that most CMV-associated TCR beta chains appeared HLA-restricted, with HLA associations seemingly driven largely by CMV exposure. Most TCR sequences were seen in very few donors, while some public TCRs were found in many individuals. Compared with equally common non-associated chains, HLA-associated TCR beta chains in a later analysis were more clonally expanded and had lower generation probabilities. Roughly uniform sequencing depth across donors was assumed in presence/absence analyses, although this assumption may not hold. A further reported finding was that TCR beta sequences accurately predicted the HLA-A and HLA-B alleles for most subjects in the first cohort. At a false discovery rate of 0.05, a later analysis linked roughly 17,000 TCR beta sequences to specific HLA alleles. According to the authors, the approach could potentially be generalized to other disease states and immunological phenotypes. The earlier analysis of about 600 of the donors excluded approximately 15 rarely observed V segments, including chromosome 9 orphons, because counts were too low. In both the original and validation cohorts, the classifier was reported to diagnose cytomegalovirus status with high specificity and sensitivity. Linkage disequilibrium might explain the correlated functional status among segregating V segments, but an unknown experimental factor could not be excluded. The only immune exposure information available for the cohort was CMV serostatus. In this cohort, only TCR beta chains were sequenced, and detectable features were limited by the absence of alpha or paired-chain data. Some IMGT-functional V segments, including TRBV6-2 and TRBV6-3, could not be distinguished by the 87-base-pair reads and were therefore excluded. The study gave a list of under 200 TCR beta chains associated with cytomegalovirus. V-gene and J-gene trimming of TCR beta chains was associated with a missense DCLRE1C variant in a later genetic analysis, and the association was replicated in an independent cohort. In a later genetic analysis, fewer N-insertions in productive TCRs were reported among donors in an Asian-associated ancestry cluster than the approximately 630-donor mean.

Per the germline V gene, SGHRS is the CDR1 and YFSETQ is the CDR2. The CDR3 measures 15 amino acids from cysteine to phenylalanine. Kept here is only the CDR3 DNA, which spans 45 bases and is read in frame from base 1. Between the V and J ends, shortened by 5 bases and 6 bases respectively, the junction contains 21 bases. The library relied on the immunoSEQ multiplex PCR assay. A mixture of 60 forward primers for TCR Vbeta segments and 13 reverse primers for TCR Jbeta segments was used in the multiplex PCR. A multiplex PCR assay on genomic DNA amplified the CDR3 region of rearranged TCR beta genes. Amplified TCR beta libraries were sequenced as 87-base-pair reads on the Illumina HiSeq System. The published analysis was carried out like this. Across the 670 or so repertoires, a later analysis counted 80 million or so unique TCR beta chains, about 10 million of which were shared by at least two donors. A nearest-neighbor algorithm error-corrected the raw reads and collapsed the reads into unique sequences, merging closely related sequences to remove PCR and sequencing errors. V, D and J gene segments were assigned by aligning CDR3 sequences to IMGT reference sequences. For a sequence to be retained, at least a six-nucleotide match to both a V gene segment and a J gene segment was required. Rearrangements were called productive when the CDR3 lacked stop codons and stayed in frame with V and J; all others were non-productive. Following IMGT convention, CDR3 was defined as the stretch from the second conserved V-encoded cysteine up to the conserved J-encoded phenylalanine. The earlier analysis of some 580 of the donors excluded any sequence lacking an unambiguous match to a single V gene segment. An earlier analysis of a few hundred of the donors called V segments functional above 56.7% productive rearrangements and segregating when the between-donor standard deviation exceeded 5%. A statistical classification framework was developed to diagnose cytomegalovirus status using the catalog of TCR beta chain sequences. In a later analysis, V and J genes were assigned by comparing TCR nucleotide sequences against IMGT/GENE-DB human TR gene sequences. In a later analysis, CDR3 sequences and most-parsimonious VDJ recombination scenarios were assigned using the TCRdist pipeline. In a later analysis, every TCR beta chain was defined by the combination of its CDR3 amino acid sequence and its V-gene family, and reads without a unique V-gene family were dropped. As a way to deal with suspected cross-contamination and a sequencing artifact, a later analysis dropped hundreds of nucleotide sequences that were highly shared and had low generation probability. In a later analysis, a clonal expansion index was calculated for each public chain from normalized within-repertoire ranks of inferred template counts. A later analysis computed generation probabilities with a VDJ recombination model fitted to out-of-frame rearrangements, and checked the results against IGoR. In a later analysis, hypergeometric tests were used to score TCR-TCR, TCR-HLA and TCR-CMV co-occurrence, with a repertoire-size bias correction applied to TCR pairs. A later analysis estimated false discovery rates by permuting HLA or CMV assignments 20 times. In a later analysis, co-occurring TCRs were grouped using DBSCAN, and TCRdist sequence similarity was added for clustering within HLA-allele-positive subsets. Repertoires with fewer than 30,000 or more than 120,000 public chains, plus five repertoires with anomalous nucleotide sharing, were excluded from co-occurrence clustering. The table was pulled from immuneACCESS by TCRdb, which kept in-frame rearrangements only. Such tables lose some clones; where checked, under half of the loss comes from unresolved V genes, and the rest has no known cause. V and J calls and clone size are as listed in that table; D and trimming were resolved from the DNA. The sample contains some 150,000 clones, about 64% of them found a single time. The biggest ten clones account for under 2.5% of the sample.

About this clone itself: Which antigen it targets is not known. No much larger clone is present one base from it, and per-base qualities are unavailable.

In total, roughly 710 healthy bone marrow donors made up the cohort. Cohort members were all nominally healthy when sampled, although unrecorded immune exposures were likely present. The donor tested CMV seronegative and was one of the 352 seronegative cohort members. A peripheral blood sample was collected from each donor, and TCR beta sequencing was performed on peripheral blood mononuclear cells. The Qiagen DNeasy Blood Extraction Kit was used to extract genomic DNA from the blood cell samples. The clonotype originates from a woman between 40 and 55 years old in good health and CMV-seronegative. Sequenced input: PBMCs. In this chain, TRBV5-1 is recombined with TRBJ2-7; possibly the D gene is TRBD1, per 6 matching bases. The CDR3 region reads CASRPNRDVLTEQYF. The nucleotides read TGCGCCAGCAGACCTAACAGGGACGTCCTTACCGAGCAGTACTTC. The full variable domain, completed from the reference TRBV5-1 and TRBJ2-7 proteins outside the CDR3, reads KAGVTQTPRYLIKTRGQQVTLSCSPISGHRSVSWYQQTPGQGLQFLFEYFSETQRNKGNFPGRFSGRQFSNSRSEMNVSTLELGDSALYLCASRPNRDVLTEQYFGPGTRLTVT.